This T cell receptor beta chain came from a study of OX40 agonist ivuxolimab in advanced cancers. About the research overall: Ivuxolimab is an agonistic anti-OX40 (CD134) antibody, and patients were treated with it. The dose-escalation cohort was about 86% male, with a mean age of about 60 years, ranging about 23 to 90.

About this clone itself: What it binds is not known.

The germline V and J ends were trimmed by 1 base and 5 bases, with 11 bases remaining between them. CDR3 size: 15 residues. CDR1 is SGHAT and CDR2 is FQNNGV in the germline V gene. TCRdb's copy holds only in-frame clones and misses some; the assay was immunoSEQ multiplex PCR. The sample yields tens of thousands of clones, approximately 90% seen once. Whole-study findings and limits: Among expanded peripheral T cells, antigen specificity went undetermined. Expanded clones were, on average, more numerous in CD8+ T cells than in CD4+.

The sequence was obtained from an adult with an advanced solid tumor such as melanoma, head and neck, liver or kidney cancer. This rearrangement joins TRBV11-2 to TRBJ2-2; D perhaps matches TRBD1 (6 bases). The sequencing used CD4+ or CD8+ T cells sorted from blood, collected in a trial of the OX40 agonist ivuxolimab. CDR3 sequence: CASSLVTGKTGELFF. CDR3 DNA: TGTGCCAGCAGCTTAGTAACAGGGAAGACCGGGGAGCTGTTTTTT.